Reported below is one T cell receptor beta chain. What it recognizes is unknown. Sequencing used immunoSEQ multiplex PCR; TCRdb keeps in-frame clones, though not all of them. The sample has some 1.5 million clones, approximately 96% seen once. This sample is drawn from a study of shared clonotypes between healthy human individuals. The CDR3 extends over 12 amino acids. The germline V gene encodes CDR1 SQVTM and CDR2 ANQGSEA. With 7 bases clipped from V and 6 bases from J, the junction kept 8 bases outside the gene matches. Overall study findings and caveats: Estimated clonotype richness was generally higher in naive than memory subsets. Large depth notwithstanding, sorted-subset sequencing proved incomplete by rarefaction.

The V and J genes are TRBV29-1 and TRBJ2-7, with 8 bases lining up with TRBD2. This receptor was taken from a man in his thirties or forties in good health. The material sequenced was naive CD4+ T cells sorted from blood. Indicated subset: CD45RA+ positively selected. Here the CDR3 reads CSAGSGTSEQYF. The CDR3 nucleotides are TGCAGCGCTGGGTCGGGGACTAGCGAGCAGTACTTC.